This T cell receptor beta chain was obtained from a study of T cell changes during pregnancy in multiple sclerosis. Here immunoSEQ multiplex PCR was the method, and the copy in TCRdb shows in-frame clones only, minus some. The sample has tens of thousands of clones; 90% are singletons. The TCR was taken from a female donor with multiple sclerosis, enrolled in a pregnancy study. Material: CD8+ T cells from peripheral blood mononuclear cells, obtained before pregnancy.

The DNA of the CDR3 is TGTGCCAGCAGCCCGAATTGGGACTCCCGCGAGGACCAGTACTTC. This gives the protein CASSPNWDSREDQYF. This sequence joins TRBV4-2 and TRBJ2-5; possible D gene TRBD2, 6 bases. The CDR3 runs 15 residues. With 4 bases removed from V and 10 bases from J, the gap between germline ends came to 22 bases. CDR1 and CDR2 (germline): LGHNA, YNFKEQ.